This T cell receptor beta chain was sequenced for a study of blood T cell repertoires in COVID-19. Clones were read by immunoSEQ multiplex PCR, and TCRdb kept only the in-frame ones, dropping some. The profile shows roughly 260,000 clones, about 89% of them singletons. This CDR3 spans 15 amino acids. Germline V gene lookup returns CDR1 SGDLS and CDR2 YYNGEE. V lost 4 bases to trimming and J lost 3 bases; unmatched junction nucleotides: 10. The chain couples TRBV9 to TRBJ2-7, with 7 bases that match TRBD2. The TCR originated in a man in his forties who had recovered from COVID-19. Specimen: peripheral blood. The CDR3 region is CASSPAGTIDYEQYF. Written as DNA, the CDR3 is TGTGCCAGCAGCCCGGCTGGGACTATTGACTACGAGCAGTACTTC.